Below are 2 T cell receptor beta chains sequenced from a single sample in a study of blood T cell repertoires in COVID-19. TCRdb's table, derived via immunoSEQ multiplex PCR, lists solely in-frame clones and lacks some. The repertoire holds hundreds of thousands of clones, with almost 90% as singletons. What was sequenced was peripheral blood. All receptors come from a woman in her 70s with COVID-19, enrolled during active disease.

The rearrangement uses TRBV7-6 and TRBJ2-7; 7 bases are a match to TRBD1. This CDR3 has 15 residues. Trimming at V came to 1 base and at J to 7 bases, leaving 10 bases not matched to a gene. Per the germline V gene, CDR1 is SGHVS and CDR2 is FNYEAQ. CDR3 amino acids: CASSLVQGLSGEQYF. The CDR3 nucleotides read TGTGCCAGCAGCTTAGTACAGGGGCTTTCTGGGGAGCAGTACTTC.

This clone was recorded a few times. The chain combines TRBV5-6 with TRBJ1-5; D perhaps matches TRBD1 (6 bases). CDR1 is SGHDT, CDR2 YYEEEE, per germline. Trimming shortened V by 0 bases and J by 7 bases, and 17 bases separated the two germline ends. This CDR3 has 16 amino acids. The DNA of the CDR3 is TGTGCCAGCAGCTTGGATGGGGGCCCCCGGGCCCAGCCCCAGCATTTT. Amino acid sequence: CASSLDGGPRAQPQHF.